This TCR beta chain was documented in a study of T-cell reconstitution after alpha-beta-depleted transplantation in children listed by TCRdb under 2016. As for the study more broadly: Using TCR repertoire profiling, the study followed T-cell immune reconstitution in a quantitative way in children after TCRalphabeta/CD19-depleted allogeneic hematopoietic cell transplantation. Beyond this particular receptor, the publication reports: Hyperexpanded clone frequencies declined over subsequent months; after one year, T-cell counts and TCRbeta diversity were mostly attributed to newly produced T cells. About two months after transplant, the apparently early recovery of alphabetaT-cell counts reportedly depended on just several hundred clones that had expanded rapidly and came from non-depleted graft cells. In some patients, the high TCRbeta diversity seen at day 60 was put down to recipient T cells and intrathymic progenitors that had survived conditioning.

CDR1 and CDR2 were assigned from the germline V gene as SGHTA and FQGNSA. The CDR3 sequence holds 14 residues, the cysteine and phenylalanine included. Only the CDR3 DNA is retained, 42 bases long and in frame from the first base. Germline trimming: 5 bases from V, 4 bases from J; junction bases outside gene matches: 7. Interpreted using the paper, the treatment or condition label stands for: allogeneic hematopoietic cell transplantation with graft depleted of TCRalphabeta T cells and CD19 B cells. TCRalphabeta/CD19-depleted allogeneic hematopoietic cell grafts were given to the transplant recipients, all of whom were children. As regards this clonotype: The target of this receptor is not known. No base qualities exist here, and no much larger clone lies one base off it.

The library came from PCR. Instrument used: Illumina HiSeq 2500. TCR libraries were prepared with molecular barcoding, using unique molecular identifiers to normalize TCRbeta repertoire quantification. The public sequencing data were trimmed at Q25 with fastp and processed into clonotypes with MiXCR by TCRdb, which kept only in-frame beta chains. Under each unique CDR3 protein, matching rows form one entry showing the most common genes and DNA. The sample yields fewer than 750,000 distinct CDR3 sequences; 23% were counted once. The ten largest clonotypes hold roughly an eighth of the sample. This clonotype was sampled from a boy under two years old who had a stem cell transplant for acute myeloid leukemia, so the T cells may come from the graft donor. Sequenced here: PBMCs, mostly from graft donor cells, sampled 360 days after TCRalphabeta/CD19-depleted stem cell transplant. This chain is built from TRBV7-2 and TRBJ2-5, and 7 bases in between align with TRBD1. The base sequence is TGTGCCAGCAGCCTAGACAGGGCCACAGAGACCCAGTACTTC. It is translated as CASSLDRATETQYF. The full variable domain, with segments outside the CDR3 supplied by the reference TRBV7-2 and TRBJ2-5 proteins, appears as GAGVSQSPSNKVTEKGKDVELRCDPISGHTALYWYRQSLGQGLEFLIYFQGNSAPDKSGLPSDRFSAERTGGSVSTLTIQRTQQEDSAVYLCASSLDRATETQYFGPGTRLLVL.